A single sample is the source of the 26 T cell receptor beta chains below, sequenced in a study of CD4 and CD8 cells across lung adenocarcinoma regions. TCRdb used MiXCR to reprocess the PCR reads, holding one entry per CDR3 protein. The data contain over 15,000 distinct CDR3 sequences, around 53% of them singletons. The specimen sequenced was CD8+ T cells from the center of a lung tumor. Every receptor here comes from a female donor with lung adenocarcinoma. The CD4 and CD8 labels of this study may be unreliable.

This clonotype was picked up one time. The chain joins TRBV6-5 to TRBJ2-5, with D possibly matching TRBD1 (5 bases). The last part of the DNA fits TRBJ2-7 better; the J call may be wrong. The CDR3 is made up of 11 amino acids. The germline V gene has CDR1 MNHEY and CDR2 SVGAGI. The CDR3 DNA reads TGTGCCAGCAGTTACAGGGGCGAGCAGTACTTC. It encodes CASSYRGEQYF.

Only one count was recorded for this clonotype. Since the CDR3 does not end with the conserved phenylalanine or tryptophan, this likely comes from a read error. No DNA is shown, since the ends of the CDR3 on it are uncertain; the CDR3 is the one TCRdb lists. The rearrangement uses TRBV6-4 and TRBJ2-1; the table names TRBD1, a call not compared with the DNA. Germline values: CDR1 MRHNA, CDR2 SNTAGT. The CDR3 spans 11 residues, counting both ends. CDR3 region: CASDKGQGPKI.

This clonotype was seen only a few times. V usage is TRBV6-1 and J usage is TRBJ2-1; D is uncertain. The last part of the DNA fits TRBJ2-7 better; the J call may be wrong. Germline values: CDR1 MNHNS, CDR2 SASEGT. The CDR3 loop spans 14 amino acids. CDR3 region: CASSEANDGYEQYF. CDR3 nucleotide sequence: TGTGCCAGCAGTGAAGCCAACGACGGCTACGAGCAGTACTTC.

This clonotype was seen at least ten times. The chain couples TRBV6-1 to TRBJ2-4, with D unclear. The CDR3 spans 13 residues. CDR1 and CDR2 from the germline V gene are MNHNS and SASEGT. Trimming stripped 4 bases from V and 5 bases from J, with 9 bases between. The DNA of the CDR3 is TGTGCCAGCAGTGCACAGAACGAAAACATTCAGTACTTC. It specifies CASSAQNENIQYF.

This clonotype was detected many times. The rearrangement uses TRBV10-3 and TRBJ2-5; TRBD1 might be the D (6 bases). The CDR3 length is 15 residues. Germline-derived CDR1 and CDR2 are ENHRY and SYGVKD. Trimming removed 6 bases from V and 1 base from J, with 15 bases in between. The CDR3 sequence: CAISLEGGGQETQYF. CDR3 coding DNA: TGTGCCATCAGCCTAGAAGGGGGTGGCCAAGAGACCCAGTACTTC.

The chain recombines TRBV27 with TRBJ2-3; tentatively, D is TRBD1 (6 bases). Germline-derived CDR1 and CDR2 are MNHEY and SMNVEV (reference sequence). Between the trimmed V and J ends, which lost 8 bases and 5 bases, there was a span of 17 bases. This CDR3 has 14 residues. The CDR3 reads CASGRDRPKDTQYF. The CDR3 nucleotides read TGTGCCAGCGGCCGAGACAGGCCCAAAGATACGCAGTATTTT.

J is TRBJ2-1 and V is TRBV9; D is perhaps TRBD1 (5 bases). The CDR3 length is 12 residues. Germline values: CDR1 SGDLS, CDR2 YYNGEE. With 3 bases removed from V and 12 bases from J, the gap between germline ends came to 13 bases. CDR3 bases: TGTGCCAGCAGCGCGAACGTGGGGCGGCAGTTCTTC. Translating gives CASSANVGRQFF. The complete variable domain, with remaining parts taken from reference TRBV9 and TRBJ2-1, reads DSGVTQTPKHLITATGQRVTLRCSPRSGDLSVYWYQQSLDQGLQFLIQYYNGEERAKGNILERFSAQQFPDLHSELNLSSLELGDSALYFCASSANVGRQFFGPGTRLTVL.

This clonotype has only a few counts. The V and J genes are TRBV27 and TRBJ2-5; the D is unclear. The length of the CDR3 is 13 residues. The germline V and J ends were trimmed by 7 bases and 5 bases, with 14 bases remaining between them. Germline loops: CDR1 MNHEY, CDR2 SMNVEV (reference sequence). CDR3 sequence: CASKDPLGETQYF. In DNA, the CDR3 is TGTGCCAGCAAGGACCCTCTAGGGGAGACCCAGTACTTC.

A single count supports this clonotype. The rearrangement uses TRBV27 and TRBJ2-5; D gene unclear. Trimming left V 1 base short and J 2 bases short, with 8 bases between. Germline V gene lookup returns CDR1 MNHEY and CDR2 SMNVEV (reference sequence). CDR3 length: 14 amino acids. The CDR3 loop is CASSLFGRQETQYF. CDR3 bases: TGTGCCAGCAGTTTATTTGGCAGACAAGAGACCCAGTACTTC.

Turning to this clonotype: The junction and the germline gene differ at one end; a read error may be behind it. J is TRBJ2-3 and V is TRBV27; D unclear. From germline, CDR1 is MNHEY and CDR2 SMNVEV (reference sequence). The CDR3 consists of 15 residues. The CDR3 DNA follows: TGTGCCAGCAGTTCCTTCTTAAGTGGCACAGATACGCAGTATTTC. As protein: CASSSFLSGTDTQYF.

The sample holds a few counts of this clonotype. This chain joins TRBV12-3 or TRBV12-4 and TRBJ2-1, with D maybe TRBD2 (6 bases). This CDR3 is built from 13 residues. V was cut by 6 bases and J by 3 bases, with 9 bases left in between. CDR3 loop: CASSPGLYNEQFF. The CDR3 DNA is TGTGCCAGCAGCCCGGGACTCTACAATGAGCAGTTCTTC.

This clonotype was detected many times. The chain couples TRBV6-1 to TRBJ2-1; D uncertain. The CDR3 totals 14 residues. Germline lookup yields CDR1 MNHNS and CDR2 SASEGT. Trimming stripped 5 bases from V and 0 bases from J, with 8 bases between. The CDR3 loop reads CASSKDTSYNEQFF. CDR3 bases: TGTGCCAGCAGTAAAGACACCTCCTACAATGAGCAGTTCTTC.

The sample holds many counts of this clonotype. This sequence joins TRBV7-2 and TRBJ2-5; D remains ambiguous. The germline V gene encodes CDR1 SGHTA and CDR2 FQGNSA. V shed 3 bases and J shed 4 bases, with 6 bases lying between them. There are 12 residues in the CDR3. The CDR3 sequence: CASSLGLETQYF. Written as DNA, the CDR3 is TGTGCCAGCAGCTTGGGTTTAGAGACCCAGTACTTC.

This clonotype was seen just once. The rearrangement uses TRBV14 and TRBJ2-1; 10 bases are a match to TRBD2. The J call may not be correct, given that the DNA end is closer to TRBJ2-5. The CDR3 covers 15 residues. In germline, CDR1 is SGHDN, CDR2 FVKESK. CDR3 DNA sequence: TGTGCCAGCAGCCAAGGGACTAGCGGACAAGAGACCCAGTACTTC. It codes for CASSQGTSGQETQYF.

This clonotype came up many times. This sequence joins TRBV6-2 or TRBV6-3 and TRBJ2-1; tentatively, D is TRBD2 (7 bases). Germline V gene data show CDR1 as MNHEY and CDR2 as SVGEGT. CDR3 length equals 14 residues. V was pared by 4 bases and J by 9 bases, with 16 bases between. CDR3 DNA sequence: TGTGCCAGCAGTTTTGTGGGGGGGCCGGTTGAGCAGTTCTTC. Translated: CASSFVGGPVEQFF.

This clonotype was seen more than once but under ten times. CDR3 DNA: TGTGCCAGCAGTTATGGGACGGGGCTCTACACCTTC. Amino acid sequence: CASSYGTGLYTF. The chain is built from TRBV6-5 and TRBJ1-2; maybe TRBD1 (5 bases). Trimming took 3 bases from V and 10 from J, leaving 12 bases between them. Germline V gene data show CDR1 as MNHEY and CDR2 as SVGAGI. CDR3 length: 12 amino acids.

This clonotype is labeled medium-sized (0.01 to 0.1%). The gene calls are TRBV6-5 and TRBJ1-1; D not resolved. V lost 0 bases and J lost 4, with 9 bases in between. Per the germline V gene, CDR1 is MNHEY and CDR2 is SVGAGI. The CDR3 extends over 14 amino acids. CDR3 amino acids: CASSYSGESTEAFF. The CDR3 DNA reads TGTGCCAGCAGTTACTCCGGGGAGAGCACTGAAGCTTTCTTT.

A remark on this clonotype: Germline is not matched at one junction end, which may reflect a read error. This chain links TRBV7-7 with TRBJ2-2; TRBD2 matches 12 bases. The CDR3 runs 16 residues. The germline CDR1 and CDR2 sequences are SSHAT and FNYEAQ (reference sequence). The CDR3 sequence is CASSLGLAGNTGELFF. The CDR3 DNA reads as TGTGCTAGCAGCTTAGGACTAGCGGGAAACACCGGGGAGCTGTTTTTT.

Concerning this clonotype itself: A read error may account for a junction end that differs from germline. The chain recombines TRBV6-1 with TRBJ2-3; 7 bases are a match to TRBD1. The CDR3 is 14 residues long. CDR1 is MNHNS and CDR2 is SASEGT in the germline V gene. CDR3 region: CAGRGGRDQDTQYF. Here the CDR3 DNA reads TGTGCGGGCCGAGGGGGCCGAGACCAAGATACGCAGTATTTC.

V and J are TRBV6-1 and TRBJ1-1; TRBD1 agrees at 7 bases. Trimming at V came to 1 base and at J to 5 bases, leaving 7 bases not matched to a gene. CDR1 is MNHNS and CDR2 is SASEGT in the germline V gene. The CDR3 consists of 15 residues. CDR3 amino acids: CASSEDPGGATEAFF. In nucleotides, the CDR3 is TGTGCCAGCAGTGAAGACCCAGGGGGGGCAACTGAAGCTTTCTTT.

The DNA of the CDR3 is TGTGCCATCAGTGAGACAGGGGGCGACTACAATGAGCAGTTCTTC. This encodes CAISETGGDYNEQFF. This chain uses TRBV10-3 with TRBJ2-1; 9 nucleotides match TRBD1. Germline V gives CDR1 ENHRY, CDR2 SYGVKD. J gave up 3 bases and V 2 bases, and 2 bases lay outside the gene matches. The CDR3 has 15 residues.

This sequence joins TRBV11-3 and TRBJ2-1; no clear D. In germline, CDR1 is SGHNT, CDR2 YENEEA. CDR3 length: 13 residues. V was trimmed by 3 bases and J by 3 bases, leaving 6 bases between them. CDR3: CASSLGIYNEQFF. The CDR3 bases are TGTGCCAGCAGCTTGGGAATCTACAATGAGCAGTTCTTC.

CDR3 residues: CASSPLAGAGVVEQFF. As DNA, the CDR3 is TGTGCCAGCAGCCCTTTAGCGGGAGCAGGGGTGGTTGAACAGTTCTTC. The rearrangement links TRBV27 to TRBJ2-1; 9 bases agree with TRBD2. CDR1 and CDR2 from the germline V gene are MNHEY and SMNVEV (reference sequence). This CDR3 is built from 16 residues. V was clipped by 6 bases and J by 13 bases; unmatched bases: 19.

CDR3 DNA: TGTGCCAGCAGTGGGAGGACCCGGACCGGGGAGCTGTTTTTT. It codes for CASSGRTRTGELFF. The chain employs TRBV6-1 and TRBJ2-2, with D tentatively TRBD2 (5 bases). The germline V and J ends were trimmed by 4 bases and 5 bases, with 11 bases remaining between them. The germline gives CDR1 MNHNS, CDR2 SASEGT. The CDR3 spans 14 residues.

Of note for this clonotype: The junction differs from germline at one of its ends, possibly a read error. J is TRBJ2-5 and V is TRBV7-2; 9 bases agree with TRBD2. From germline, CDR1 is SGHTA and CDR2 FQGNSA. The CDR3 covers 15 residues. The CDR3 spells CASSLGAGGQGTQYF. The CDR3 region has the DNA TGTGCCAGCAGCTTAGGGGCGGGGGGGCAAGGGACCCAGTACTTC. The full variable domain, with the rest looked up from reference TRBV7-2 and TRBJ2-5, is GAGVSQSPSNKVTEKGKDVELRCDPISGHTALYWYRQSLGQGLEFLIYFQGNSAPDKSGLPSDRFSAERTGGSVSTLTIQRTQQEDSAVYLCASSLGAGGQGTQYFGPGTRLLVL.

This clonotype was counted between two and nine times. The chain couples TRBV6-1 to TRBJ2-1; 10 bases agree with TRBD2. V lost 8 bases and J lost 3; bases outside the gene matches: 4. This CDR3 contains 14 residues. The germline V gene encodes CDR1 MNHNS and CDR2 SASEGT. CDR3 DNA: TGTGCCAGCCTCCCTAGCGGGAGCTACAATGAGCAGTTCTTC. This translates into CASLPSGSYNEQFF.